The source of this T cell receptor (beta chain) is a study of T cell clonality in common variable immunodeficiency. General study findings and limits: In common variable immunodeficiency, TCR beta chains reportedly carried fewer deletions and N-nucleotide insertions. CVID subjects had higher TCRbeta clonality than healthy controls, most marked in about a third.

On this clone: Its antigen is currently unknown. From the germline J gene comes the end of the CDR3, since the read stops 3 residues before it.

Clones were read by immunoSEQ multiplex PCR, and TCRdb kept only the in-frame ones, dropping some. The record shows under 3,000 clones for this sample, with no singletons present. The CDR3 runs to 15 residues. The germline CDR1 and CDR2 sequences are SGHRS and YFSETQ. J lost 0 bases, V lost 4 bases, and 6 bases had no gene match. The V call is TRBV5-1, the J call TRBJ1-2, with 7 bases lining up with TRBD1. The sequence derives from a human donor with common variable immunodeficiency. The specimen sequenced was peripheral blood mononuclear cells. The covered CDR3 bases are TGCGCCAGCAGCGTAGGGACAGATACTAACTATGGC. It yields the protein CASSVGTDTNYG. The whole CDR3 protein reads CASSVGTDTNYGYTF.